This T cell receptor beta chain came from a study of regulatory T cells (dated by TCRdb to 2017 to 2018). About the study as a whole: The study compared T-cell receptor beta repertoires of sorted regulatory, conventional CD4+ and CD8+ T cells between CD3G-deficient patients and healthy controls.

The CDR3 runs 17 amino acids, cysteine and phenylalanine included. Only the CDR3 portion is preserved as DNA: 51 bases, with reading frame beginning at the first base. V ends up 4 bases short and J 1 base short, with an unmatched junction base count of 13. CDR1 and CDR2 are read off the germline V gene as SGHRS and YFSETQ. The paper as a whole reports these results and caveats: Restricted unique TRB V-J pairs and skewed V and J gene usage were observed in patient repertoires, most markedly in regulatory T cells. Patient regulatory T-cell samples yielded roughly tenfold fewer unique productive TRB reads than control samples. Regulatory T-cell repertoire restriction was found to vary between patients and was most prominent in the two patients with the most severe autoimmunity. Reduced Shannon diversity was observed in regulatory T cells from CD3G-deficient patients compared with autologous conventional CD4+ cells and with control regulatory T cells.

Turning to this clone: Its antigen specificity is not known. No much larger clone exists at a distance of one base, and base qualities are not known.

The multiplex PCR used 52 forward TRBV primers and 13 reverse TRBJ primers, with assay-based and computational corrections for amplification bias. Rearranged TRB loci were amplified from genomic DNA by multiplex PCR within the immunoSEQ assay. Sequencing of the TRB amplicons was done on an Illumina HiSeq platform. The authors' pipeline ran thus. Raw sequences were error-filtered and aligned to reference gene sequences by custom algorithms and were subsequently analyzed with the immunoSEQ online tools. Frequencies of productive and nonproductive TRB rearrangements were assessed among unique sequences as well as among total sequences. The likelihood of self-reactivity was estimated by examining two features, hydrophobicity and amino acid composition, of TRB CDR3 positions 6 and 7. Prism software was used to run t tests, Mann-Whitney tests or two-way ANOVA for comparisons between groups. TCRdb obtained this table from immuneACCESS and retained in-frame rearrangements with V and J assigned. These tables miss some clones; where compared with another copy, unresolved V genes account for less than half of the shortfall, and the remainder is unexplained. The D gene and trimming were derived from the DNA, and the V and J assignments and clone size from that table. The sample has some 6,000 clones on record, 80% to 90% of them singletons. Roughly 1.9% of the sample is in the top ten clones.

Evidence of autoimmunity was found in all CD3G-deficient patients, and more severe autoimmunity was observed in two of the patients. Patients ranged from 2 to 39 years of age at testing and had reduced naive and increased memory CD4+ and CD8+ T-cell proportions. CD4+ cells were FACS-sorted into CD25-high CD127-low regulatory T cells and CD25-low CD127-high conventional CD4+ T cells. Several individuals with CD3G deficiency were included in the patient group. An international network of physicians spanning the United States, Europe and Asia provided the patient samples and clinical data. Ficoll density separation was used to isolate peripheral blood mononuclear cells.

The origin of this receptor is a person aged 18-35 years with CD3G deficiency. The source material was CD4+ Tregs sorted from blood. The sequence is built from TRBV5-1 and TRBJ2-7, with TRBD1 identical over 8 junction bases. CDR3 reads: CASSVSPGTGASYEQYF. The sequenced DNA is TGCGCCAGCAGCGTTTCGCCTGGGACAGGCGCATCCTACGAGCAGTACTTC.